These 20 T cell receptor beta chains came from one sample sequenced in a study of early T cells in non-severe SARS-CoV-2 infection. TCRdb redid the calling of the 5' RACE reads with MiXCR, one entry per CDR3 protein. Of 66,000 or so distinct CDR3 sequences listed, around 14% were seen once; the top ten hold about 8.3%. Sequencing was performed on whole blood. These receptors were collected from an adult who was a healthcare worker with PCR-confirmed SARS-CoV-2 infection or an uninfected control (not recorded which).

This clonotype was observed many times. The rearrangement links TRBV11-2 to TRBJ2-2; TRBD1 matches 7 bases. Trimming took 5 bases from V and 5 from J; bases not matched to a gene: 2. CDR3 length equals 13 residues. Germline CDR1 and CDR2: SGHAT and FQNNGV. The CDR3 DNA is TGTGCCAGCAGCGTACAGGGGACCGGGGAGCTGTTTTTT. It translates to CASSVQGTGELFF.

This clonotype was recorded many times. The V gene is TRBV20-1, the J gene TRBJ1-5; 7 positions match TRBD1. There are 13 residues in the CDR3. V was clipped by 4 bases and J by 1 base; unmatched bases: 1. Germline V CDR1 and CDR2: DFQATT, SNEGSKA (reference sequence). DNA for the CDR3: TGCAGTGCTACCAGGGGGAGCAATCAGCCCCAGCATTTT. Protein product: CSATRGSNQPQHF.

The chain recombines TRBV4-1 with TRBJ2-1, with 9 bases lining up with TRBD2. This CDR3 comprises 17 residues. CDR1 and CDR2 (germline): MGHRA, YSYEKL. V lost 2 bases, J lost 6 bases, and 11 bases stayed unmatched. The CDR3: CASSQRSSGRAGNEQFF. Here the CDR3 DNA reads TGCGCCAGCAGCCAACGGAGTAGCGGGAGAGCTGGCAATGAGCAGTTCTTC.

At least ten counts were recorded for this clonotype. The J gene is TRBJ2-7, the V gene TRBV6-5; D is uncertain. Germline V CDR1 and CDR2: MNHEY, SVGAGI. V lost 8 bases, J lost 0 bases, and 14 bases lay in between. The CDR3 spans 14 residues. The CDR3 DNA follows: TGTGCCAGCCGACAAACGACCTCCTCCTACGAGCAGTACTTC. It specifies CASRQTTSSYEQYF.

This clonotype occurred many times. The CDR3 protein is CASSPRPPPNYGYTF. CDR3 sequence (DNA): TGTGCCAGCTCACCCCGGCCACCTCCTAACTATGGCTACACCTTC. The V and J genes are TRBV18 and TRBJ1-2, with D unclear. This CDR3 contains 15 residues. Trimming stripped 3 bases from V and 0 bases from J, with 11 bases between. The germline V gene has CDR1 KGHSH and CDR2 LQKENI. The entire variable domain, with the rest obtained from reference TRBV18 and TRBJ1-2, is as follows: NAGVMQNPRHLVRRRGQEARLRCSPMKGHSHVYWYRQLPEEGLKFMVYLQKENIIDESGMPKERFSAEFPKEGPSILRIQQVVRGDSAAYFCASSPRPPPNYGYTFGSGTRLTVV.

This clonotype was detected ten times or more. This chain uses TRBV7-8 with TRBJ1-6; D unclear. Trimming stripped 3 bases from V and 10 bases from J, with 10 bases between. The CDR3 sequence is 13 residues long. From germline, CDR1 is SGHVS and CDR2 FQNEAQ. In nucleotides, the CDR3 is TGTGCCAGCAGCTTGGGGTTACGGTCACCCCTCCACTTT. Translating gives CASSLGLRSPLHF.

On this clonotype itself: One end of the junction does not line up with germline, which may come from a read error. V gene TRBV28 combines with J gene TRBJ2-2, with D maybe TRBD2 (6 bases). CDR3 length: 14 amino acids. Per the germline V gene, CDR1 is MDHEN and CDR2 is SYDVKM. The CDR3 loop is CTSSVGLPSRELFF. The CDR3 DNA is TGTACCAGCAGTGTGGGACTGCCTTCGAGGGAGCTGTTTTTT.

The rearrangement links TRBV6-2 or TRBV6-3 to TRBJ1-1; 10 bases match TRBD1. This CDR3 comprises 14 residues. V lost 7 bases, J lost 3 bases, and 5 bases stayed unmatched. CDR1 and CDR2 (germline): MNHEY, SVGEGT. The CDR3 bases are TGTGCCAGCAAACGACAGGGGGCGGACACTGAAGCTTTCTTT. Its translation is CASKRQGADTEAFF.

This clonotype was recorded at least ten times. J is TRBJ2-7 and V is TRBV5-1, with no clear D. V was cut by 4 bases and J by 6 bases, with 17 bases left in between. CDR3 size: 14 residues. Germline V gives CDR1 SGHRS, CDR2 YFSETQ. CDR3 sequence (DNA): TGCGCCAGCAGCCCCTGGGTGGGGATCAGCGAGCAGTACTTC. This codes for CASSPWVGISEQYF.

The sample holds a few counts of this clonotype. The rearrangement uses TRBV14 and TRBJ1-1; D remains unclear. Trimming left V 0 bases short and J 2 bases short, with 10 bases between. Per germline, CDR1 SGHDN and CDR2 FVKESK. The CDR3 runs to 15 residues. CDR3 in DNA: TGTGCCAGCAGCCAAGACCGACACCGAAACACTGAAGCTTTCTTT. Its translation: CASSQDRHRNTEAFF.

The V and J genes are TRBV21-1 and TRBJ2-7; TRBD1 was called by the table and not checked on the DNA. TRBV21-1 is a known pseudogene. The CDR3 extends over 17 amino acids. The DNA for the CDR3 is TGTGCCAGCAGCAAAGGAACGGGGCGGAGCGACTCCTACGAGCAGTACTTC. The encoded protein is CASSKGTGRSDSYEQYF.

This clonotype was detected ten times or more. The V gene is TRBV6-6, the J gene TRBJ2-7, with a weak D call TRBD2 (6 bases). The CDR3 contains 12 residues. V lost 5 bases and J 3 bases, leaving 8 bases between the germline ends. Germline V gene data show CDR1 as MNHNY and CDR2 as SVGAGI (reference sequence). In DNA form, the CDR3 reads TGTGCCAGCAGTGGAGGGAACTACGAGCAGTACTTC. The encoded protein is CASSGGNYEQYF.

The rearrangement joins TRBV29-1 to TRBJ2-3; tentative D call: TRBD1 (6 bases). This CDR3 region has 12 residues. Germline-derived CDR1 and CDR2 are SQVTM and ANQGSEA. V gave up 7 bases and J gave up 11 bases, with 19 bases separating them. The CDR3: CSDVGGGEMQYF. As DNA, the CDR3 is TGCAGCGACGTTGGGGGCGGTGAGATGCAGTATTTT.

This clonotype was observed a handful of times. This chain connects TRBV2 to TRBJ2-3; 13 bases match TRBD2. Germline V lookup: CDR1 SNHLY, CDR2 FYNNEI. V gave up 6 bases and J gave up 3 bases; unmatched junction bases: 6. This CDR3 has 16 amino acids. The CDR3 protein is CASRPGLAGWTDTQYF. In DNA form, the CDR3 reads TGTGCCAGCAGACCGGGACTAGCGGGGTGGACAGATACGCAGTATTTT.

The chain is built from TRBV29-1 and TRBJ2-3; D not certain. V lost 3 bases, J lost 2 bases, and 15 bases lay in between. The CDR3 totals 15 residues. CDR1 SQVTM and CDR2 ANQGSEA come from the germline V gene. CDR3 amino acids: CSVDRVLGSTDTQYF. The DNA of the CDR3 is TGCAGCGTTGATCGGGTCTTAGGATCCACAGATACGCAGTATTTT.

This clonotype was detected only a few times. This chain links TRBV11-2 with TRBJ1-1, with D maybe TRBD1 (6 bases). Trimming took 2 bases from V and 6 from J, leaving 13 bases between them. Germline V gives CDR1 SGHAT, CDR2 FQNNGV. CDR3 length equals 14 residues. The CDR3 DNA sequence: TGTGCCAGCAGCTTACCGAGGGAGGGGGCTGAAGCTTTCTTT. Protein product: CASSLPREGAEAFF. Full variable domain (remainder filled in from reference TRBV11-2 and TRBJ1-1): EAGVAQSPRYKIIEKRQSVAFWCNPISGHATLYWYQQILGQGPKLLIQFQNNGVVDDSQLPKDRFSAERLKGVDSTLKIQPAKLEDSAVYLCASSLPREGAEAFFGQGTRLTVV.

The CDR3 bases are TGCAGTGCTCCCTCAGGTAGAGGGTTAAATGAGCAGTTCTTC. It is translated as CSAPSGRGLNEQFF. V and J are TRBV20-1 and TRBJ2-1; D is possibly TRBD2 (5 bases). Germline CDR1 is DFQATT and CDR2 is SNEGSKA (reference sequence). This CDR3 is 14 amino acids long. Trimming took off 5 bases at V and 7 bases at J, with 18 bases between the two ends.

V is TRBV20-1 and J is TRBJ2-2, with D perhaps assigned TRBD1 or TRBD2 (7 bases each). This CDR3 contains 13 residues. Per germline, CDR1 DFQATT and CDR2 SNEGSKA (reference sequence). The CDR3 reads CSAGGVATGELFF. In nucleotides, the CDR3 is TGCAGCGCAGGGGGGGTTGCCACCGGGGAGCTGTTTTTT.

This clonotype was detected a few times. J is TRBJ2-7 and V is TRBV9; no clear D. V was pared by 6 bases and J by 3 bases, with 19 bases between. The CDR3 runs 15 residues. Germline CDR1 is SGDLS and CDR2 is YYNGEE. CDR3 coding DNA: TGTGCCAGCACCCCCTACTCTGGCAGTTTCTACGAGCAGTACTTC. This sequence encodes CASTPYSGSFYEQYF. The whole variable domain, filled in from reference TRBV9 and TRBJ2-7, reads DSGVTQTPKHLITATGQRVTLRCSPRSGDLSVYWYQQSLDQGLQFLIQYYNGEERAKGNILERFSAQQFPDLHSELNLSSLELGDSALYFCASTPYSGSFYEQYFGPGTRLTVT.

This clonotype was recorded a few times. The chain uses TRBV6-1 and TRBJ1-5; D is uncertain. CDR3 size: 14 residues. Germline V CDR1 and CDR2: MNHNS, SASEGT. Trimming pared 6 bases from V and 0 bases from J, leaving 9 bases between. Here the CDR3 DNA reads TGTGCCAGCAGGGAACGAAGTAGCAATCAGCCCCAGCATTTT. Translated: CASRERSSNQPQHF.